The clone carrying this TCR beta chain was detected only a few times. Its specificity is unknown. The source of the sample is a study of T cells after yellow fever vaccination. Regarding the study as a whole: Abundant bulk-derived clonotypes could contaminate FACS-sorted repertoires.

TCRdb re-called the 5' RACE reads with MiXCR, one entry per CDR3 protein. The table has 620,000 or so distinct CDR3 sequences, about 17% seen once. This CDR3 is 14 amino acids long. V was pared by 7 bases and J by 8 bases, with 18 bases between. Germline lookup yields CDR1 SGHRS and CDR2 YFSETQ. This TCR came from a man younger than 35 who received the YFV17D yellow fever vaccine. This material consisted of PBMCs, taken 5 to 6 days after the first yellow fever vaccination. This rearrangement joins TRBV5-1 to TRBJ1-4, with D possibly matching TRBD1 (6 bases). The CDR3 region has the DNA TGCGCCAGCTCAACAGGGAACGTTCGAGAAAAACTGTTTTTT. Amino acid sequence: CASSTGNVREKLFF.